Shown below are 12 T cell receptor beta chains from a single sample sequenced in a study of neurological immune-mediated disorders. TCRdb independently ran MiXCR on the 5' RACE reads; one entry per CDR3 protein. The data contain 25,000 to 30,000 distinct CDR3 sequences, 3.3% of them singletons. Sequencing was performed on PBMCs. The source is a woman in her 30s with multiple sclerosis.

This clonotype was seen a few times. This may be a read error, as it is one base from a much larger clone. This chain connects TRBV7-2 to TRBJ2-1, with D tentatively TRBD1 (6 bases). V was pared by 3 bases and J by 6 bases, with 15 bases between. This CDR3 contains 15 residues. Per the germline V gene, CDR1 is SGHTA and CDR2 is FQGNSA. DNA for the CDR3: TGTGCCAGCAGCTTGTTGGGACAAGTCGTCAATGAGCAGTTCTTC. Translating it yields CASSLLGQVVNEQFF.

This clonotype was counted ten times or more. A read error is possible here, since a much larger clone lies one base away. The gene calls are TRBV5-1 and TRBJ2-6, with TRBD1 as a possible D gene (5 bases). This CDR3 is built from 13 residues. Per germline, CDR1 SGHRS and CDR2 YFSETQ. CDR3 DNA sequence: TGCGCCAGCAGCTCGTCTGGGGCCAAAGTCCTGACTTTC. Residues: CASSSSGAKVLTF.

This clonotype was seen ten or more times. The chain couples TRBV6-6 to TRBJ1-5, with D perhaps matching TRBD1 (6 bases). The CDR3 covers 13 residues. The ends were cut back, 7 bases at V and 9 bases at J, with 16 bases in the middle. The germline V gene has CDR1 MNHNY and CDR2 SVGAGI (reference sequence). The CDR3 here is CASTKAGAGPQHF. The CDR3 DNA sequence: TGTGCCAGCACCAAAGCGGGGGCTGGGCCCCAGCATTTT.

The chain employs TRBV18 and TRBJ2-3, with D unclear. The germline V and J ends were trimmed by 2 bases and 2 bases, with 2 bases remaining between them. The germline CDR1 and CDR2 sequences are KGHSH and LQKENI. This CDR3 has 12 residues. The CDR3 loop reads CASSPVTDTQYF. The CDR3 coding sequence is TGTGCCAGCTCACCAGTCACAGATACGCAGTATTTT.

This clonotype was counted at least ten times. This sequence joins TRBV7-3 and TRBJ2-5; 9 bases are a match to TRBD2. There are 16 residues in the CDR3. Germline V gene sequence: CDR1 SGHTA, CDR2 FQGTGA. V trimming: 5 bases; J trimming: 1 base; junction bases outside the gene matches: 8. The CDR3 sequence: CASSPGLATLQETQYF. CDR3 bases: TGTGCCAGCAGCCCCGGACTAGCGACACTCCAAGAGACCCAGTACTTC.

The chain is built from TRBV28 and TRBJ1-1, with D uncertain. This CDR3 has 13 amino acids. V lost 3 bases to trimming and J lost 2 bases, with 7 bases between them. Germline assignment: CDR1 MDHEN and CDR2 SYDVKM. CDR3 nucleotide sequence: TGTGCCAGCAGTTTTCGACATAACACTGAAGCTTTCTTT. This translates into CASSFRHNTEAFF.

This clonotype was detected ten times or more. J is TRBJ2-1 and V is TRBV5-1; 11 bases agree with TRBD2. CDR1 SGHRS and CDR2 YFSETQ come from the germline V gene. With 3 bases clipped from V and 4 bases from J, the junction kept 6 bases outside the gene matches. This CDR3 is 16 amino acids long. In DNA, the CDR3 is TGCGCCAGCAGCTCGGACGGACTAGCGGGTTACAATGAGCAGTTCTTC. Translated, it gives CASSSDGLAGYNEQFF. The entire variable domain, with the rest obtained from reference TRBV5-1 and TRBJ2-1, is as follows: KAGVTQTPRYLIKTRGQQVTLSCSPISGHRSVSWYQQTPGQGLQFLFEYFSETQRNKGNFPGRFSGRQFSNSRSEMNVSTLELGDSALYLCASSSDGLAGYNEQFFGPGTRLTVL.

V usage is TRBV5-5 and J usage is TRBJ2-1, with 8 bases identical to TRBD1. V trimming: 4 bases; J trimming: 2 bases; junction bases outside the gene matches: 17. The CDR3 loop spans 19 amino acids. The V gene's germline CDR1 is SGHKS and CDR2 YYEKEE (reference sequence). The CDR3 is CASSKPGQAIELAYNEQFF. For the CDR3, the DNA is TGTGCCAGCAGCAAACCGGGACAGGCAATAGAGTTAGCCTACAATGAGCAGTTCTTC.

This clonotype was counted a few times. A much larger clone is a single base away; this may be a read error. The V and J genes are TRBV6-6 and TRBJ1-1, with 7 bases aligning to TRBD1. Trimming took 7 bases from V and 6 from J; bases not matched to a gene: 8. The CDR3 runs to 13 residues. Germline CDR1 and CDR2: MNHNY and SVGAGI (reference sequence). The CDR3 DNA reads as TGTGCCAGCACCCCAAGGACAGGAGCTGAAGCTTTCTTT. As protein: CASTPRTGAEAFF.

This clonotype was seen ten or more times. The chain carries TRBV5-6 and TRBJ2-5; D may be TRBD1 (5 bases). Germline loops: CDR1 SGHDT, CDR2 YYEEEE. The CDR3 contains 18 residues. V gave up 1 base and J gave up 0 bases, with 19 bases separating them. CDR3 DNA sequence: TGTGCCAGCAGCTTGCTCAGCTGGCAGGGAAGGTACCAAGAGACCCAGTACTTC. This encodes CASSLLSWQGRYQETQYF. Drawing the rest from reference TRBV5-6 and TRBJ2-5, the complete variable domain is DAGVTQSPTHLIKTRGQQVTLRCSPKSGHDTVSWYQQALGQGPQFIFQYYEEEERQRGNFPDRFSGHQFPNYSSELNVNALLLGDSALYLCASSLLSWQGRYQETQYFGPGTRLLVL.

By frequency in the sample, this clonotype is medium-sized (0.01 to 0.1%). The chain uses TRBV20-1 and TRBJ2-1, with TRBD2 matching over 7 bases. CDR3 length: 14 amino acids. Germline CDR1 reads DFQATT; CDR2 reads SNEGSKA (reference sequence). The DNA of the CDR3 is TGCAGCCACAGAGACTGGACTAGGAACAATGAGCAGTTCTTC. Its translation is CSHRDWTRNNEQFF.

This clonotype is classed as medium-sized. This rearrangement joins TRBV29-1 to TRBJ1-1; the D gene is possibly TRBD1 (5 bases). The CDR3 loop spans 11 amino acids. CDR1 is SQVTM and CDR2 is ANQGSEA in the germline V gene. Trimming cost V 2 bases and J 6 bases, with 7 bases left between them. The CDR3 nucleotides are TGCAGCGTTGAACAGGGTCCTGAAGCTTTCTTT. It encodes CSVEQGPEAFF.